This T cell receptor (beta chain) was captured in a study of identical twins. Every donor was a healthy Caucasian. A universal primer site came from template switching; cDNA carried unique molecular identifiers. Each CDR3 protein gets one entry after TCRdb re-called the 5' RACE reads with MiXCR. The sample yields hundreds of thousands of distinct CDR3 sequences, over 8.5% seen once. About this clonotype itself: Its specificity is unknown.

General study points: Analyses of zero insertions could, in part, be confounded by invariant MAIT and iNKT cells. Donors were not followed over many years; analysis was cross-sectional.

With 10 bases removed from V and 2 bases from J, the gap between germline ends came to 18 bases. The CDR3 length is 15 residues. Germline CDR1 SNHLY, CDR2 FYNNEI. The same data also went into a second study, on yellow fever vaccine responses in identical twins.

The material sequenced was PBMCs. The sequence came from a woman younger than 30 in good health. V and J are TRBV2 and TRBJ2-1; perhaps TRBD2 as D (5 bases). CDR3 protein: CATGSGLSPYNEQFF. The DNA for the CDR3 is TGTGCCACTGGAAGCGGACTTTCTCCCTACAATGAGCAGTTCTTC. Full variable domain (missing parts from reference TRBV2 and TRBJ2-1): EPEVTQTPSHQVTQMGQEVILRCVPISNHLYFYWYRQILGQKVEFLVSFYNNEISEKSEIFDDQFSVERPDGSNFTLKIRSTKLEDSAMYFCATGSGLSPYNEQFFGPGTRLTVL.